Here is one T cell receptor (beta chain) with its context. Clones were read by immunoSEQ multiplex PCR, and TCRdb kept only the in-frame ones, dropping some. This sample has about 70,000 clones, with around nine tenths found just once. The data were taken from a study of technical replicates of blood from a few donors. The CDR3 sequence is 16 residues long. V lost 4 bases to trimming and J lost 3 bases; unmatched junction nucleotides: 11. Germline-derived CDR1 and CDR2 are MDHEN and SYDVKM. This clonotype was sampled from a human donor in good health. Material: T cells isolated from PBMCs. The gene calls are TRBV28 and TRBJ1-1; 7 bases align to TRBD1. This CDR3 is CASSSMYGRGYTEAFF. The CDR3 bases are TGTGCCAGCAGTTCAATGTATGGCAGGGGGTACACTGAAGCTTTCTTT.